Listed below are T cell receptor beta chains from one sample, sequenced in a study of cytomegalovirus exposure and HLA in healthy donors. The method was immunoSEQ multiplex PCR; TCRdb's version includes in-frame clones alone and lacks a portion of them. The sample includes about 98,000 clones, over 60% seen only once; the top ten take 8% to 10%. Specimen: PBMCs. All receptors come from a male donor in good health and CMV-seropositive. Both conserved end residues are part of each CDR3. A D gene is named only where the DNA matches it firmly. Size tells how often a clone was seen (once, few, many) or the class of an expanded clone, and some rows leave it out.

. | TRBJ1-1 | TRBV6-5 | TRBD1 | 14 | TGTGCCAGCAGACCGGGACAGCGAATACGTGAAGCTTTCTTT | CASRPGQRIREAFF
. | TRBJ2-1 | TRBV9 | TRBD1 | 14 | TGTGCCAGCAGCGTAGCTTCAGGGGGCAATGAGCAGTTCTTC | CASSVASGGNEQFF
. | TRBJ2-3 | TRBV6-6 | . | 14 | TGTGCCAGCAGTTACTCGCTCGAACTGGATACGCAGTATTTT | CASSYSLELDTQYF
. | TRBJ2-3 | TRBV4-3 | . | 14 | TGCGCCAGCAGCCAAGAAACTAGCACAGATACGCAGTATTTT | CASSQETSTDTQYF
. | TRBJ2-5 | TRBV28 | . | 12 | TGTGCCAGCAGACGCGGGAAAGAGACCCAGTACTTC | CASRRGKETQYF
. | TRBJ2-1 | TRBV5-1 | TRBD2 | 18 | TGCGCCAGCAGCTCGGGGGGGGCGGTCTTGGCGGCCTACAATGAGCAGTTCTTC | CASSSGGAVLAAYNEQFF
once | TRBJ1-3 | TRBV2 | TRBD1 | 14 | TGTGCCAGCAGTGACTGGGACAGGGGAAGAACCATATATTTT | CASSDWDRGRTIYF
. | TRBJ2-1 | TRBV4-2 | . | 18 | TGTGCCAGCAGCCAAGAACCGTCACGGCGGTCCTCGGGCAATGAGCAGTTCTTC | CASSQEPSRRSSGNEQFF
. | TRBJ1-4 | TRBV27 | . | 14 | TGTGCCAGCAGTTCCAAGTCGGGGAGAGGAAGGCTGTTTTTT | CASSSKSGRGRLFF
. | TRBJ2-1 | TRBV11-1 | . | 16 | TGTGCCAGCAGCTTAGCGAAGGTAGCGTCAGACAATGAGCAGTTCTTC | CASSLAKVASDNEQFF
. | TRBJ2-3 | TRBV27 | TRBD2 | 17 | TGTGCCAGCAGTCCCCTCCGGACTAGCGGGAGCACAGATACGCAGTATTTT | CASSPLRTSGSTDTQYF
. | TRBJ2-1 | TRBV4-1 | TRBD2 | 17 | TGCGCCAGCAGCCAAGACCATCTAGCGGGAGGCTACAATGAGCAGTTCTTC | CASSQDHLAGGYNEQFF
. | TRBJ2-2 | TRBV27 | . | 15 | TGTGCCAGCAGTTTATCGATGCAGGGCACCGGGGAGCTGTTTTTT | CASSLSMQGTGELFF
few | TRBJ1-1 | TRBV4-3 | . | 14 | TGCGCCAGCAGCCAAGATACGAGCCCCACTGAAGCTTTCTTT | CASSQDTSPTEAFF
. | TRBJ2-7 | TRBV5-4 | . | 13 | TGTGCCAGCAGCTATCAGGGAACCTACGAGCAGTACTTC | CASSYQGTYEQYF
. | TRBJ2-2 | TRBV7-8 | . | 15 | TGTGCCAGCAGCTTAGGTGGGGCTGGGTCCGGGGAGCTGTTTTTT | CASSLGGAGSGELFF
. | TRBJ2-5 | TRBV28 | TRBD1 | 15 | TGTGCCAGCAGCTTAGGGGACAGGGGAAAAGAGACCCAGTACTTC | CASSLGDRGKETQYF
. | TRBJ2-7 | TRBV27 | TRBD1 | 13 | TGTGCCAGCAGTCAGGGGACAGGGGGCGAGCAGTACTTC | CASSQGTGGEQYF
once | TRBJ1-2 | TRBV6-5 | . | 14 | TGTGCCAGCAGACCCTACCAGGGAAACTATGGCTACACCTTC | CASRPYQGNYGYTF
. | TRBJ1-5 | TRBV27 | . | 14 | TGTGCCAGCAGGATGACAGGTAGCAATCAGCCCCAGCATTTT | CASRMTGSNQPQHF
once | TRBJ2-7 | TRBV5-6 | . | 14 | TGTGCCAGCCTGGAAGGACCAGGGTCCCGCGCGCAGTACTTC | CASLEGPGSRAQYF
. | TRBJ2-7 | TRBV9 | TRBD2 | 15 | TGTGCCAGCAGTAAGGGGGGACTAGCGGGCTACGAGCAGTACTTC | CASSKGGLAGYEQYF
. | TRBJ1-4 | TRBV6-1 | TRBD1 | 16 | TGTGCCAGCAGTGGGAGACCGGGACAGGCTAATGAAAAACTGTTTTTT | CASSGRPGQANEKLFF
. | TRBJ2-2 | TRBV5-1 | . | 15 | TGCGCCAGCAGCTTTACAGGGTCGAACACCGGGGAGCTGTTTTTT | CASSFTGSNTGELFF
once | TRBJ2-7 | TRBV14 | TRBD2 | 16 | TGTGCCAGCAGCCAAGCGGGACTAGCGGGAGTTCACGAGCAGTACTTC | CASSQAGLAGVHEQYF
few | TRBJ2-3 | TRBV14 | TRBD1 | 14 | TGTGCCAGCAGCCAAGGACAGGGTTGGGATACGCAGTATTTT | CASSQGQGWDTQYF
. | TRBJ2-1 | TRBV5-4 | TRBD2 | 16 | TGTGCCAGCAGCTTGATGGAGCGGGGTTCCTACAATGAGCAGTTCTTC | CASSLMERGSYNEQFF
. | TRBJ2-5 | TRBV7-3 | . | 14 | TGTGCCAGCAGCTTAGCGGCCACACAAGAGACCCAGTACTTC | CASSLAATQETQYF
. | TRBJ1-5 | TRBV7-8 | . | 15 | TGTGCCAGCAGCTTAATCGAGGATAATGAGCAGCCCCAGCATTTT | CASSLIEDNEQPQHF
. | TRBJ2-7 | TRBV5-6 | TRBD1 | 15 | TGTGCCAGCAGCCCCGGACCAGGGGGCCTTTACGAGCAGTACTTC | CASSPGPGGLYEQYF
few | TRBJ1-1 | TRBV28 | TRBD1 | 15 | TGTGCCAGCAGTTCTCTGGACAGGGGTAACACTGAAGCTTTCTTT | CASSSLDRGNTEAFF
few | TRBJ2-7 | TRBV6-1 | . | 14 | TGTGCCAGCAGAGTTGCAGGGCCCCTCTACGAGCAGTACTTC | CASRVAGPLYEQYF
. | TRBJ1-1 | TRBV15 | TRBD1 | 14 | TGTGCCACCAGCTCGGGACAGACGAACACTGAAGCTTTCTTT | CATSSGQTNTEAFF
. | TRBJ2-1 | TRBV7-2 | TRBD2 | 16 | TGTGCCAGCAGCTCACTCGGCGGGAGAAGACTGGAGGAGCAGTTCTTC | CASSSLGGRRLEEQFF
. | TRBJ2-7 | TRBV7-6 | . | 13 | TGTGCCAGCAGCCAAGAAGCGGGCTACGAGCAGTACTTC | CASSQEAGYEQYF
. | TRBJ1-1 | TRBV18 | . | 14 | TGTGCCAGCTCACCCAGGGACTTGAACACTGAAGCTTTCTTT | CASSPRDLNTEAFF
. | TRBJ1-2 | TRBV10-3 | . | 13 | TGTGCCATCAGTGGGTACAGGGAAAATGGCTACACCTTC | CAISGYRENGYTF
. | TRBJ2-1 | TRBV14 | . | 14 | TGTGCCAGCAGCCAAGGGAGGGTTAGGAATGAGCAGTTCTTC | CASSQGRVRNEQFF
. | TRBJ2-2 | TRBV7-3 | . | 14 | TGTGCCAGCAGCCTGGACACGAACACCGGGGAGCTGTTTTTT | CASSLDTNTGELFF
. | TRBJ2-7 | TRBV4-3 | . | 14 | TGCGCCAGCAGCCTCCAGGATTACTCCTACGAGCAGTACTTC | CASSLQDYSYEQYF
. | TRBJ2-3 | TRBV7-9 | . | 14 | TGTTCCAGTGGGAGTAGGGTCAACACAGATACGCAGTATTTT | CSSGSRVNTDTQYF
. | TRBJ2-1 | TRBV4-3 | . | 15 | TGCGCCAGCAGCCAAGGGTGGAGCTCCTACAATGAGCAGTTCTTC | CASSQGWSSYNEQFF
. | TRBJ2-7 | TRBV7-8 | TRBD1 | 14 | TGTGCCAGCAGGGTCGGGACAGGAAGCTACGAGCAGTACTTC | CASRVGTGSYEQYF
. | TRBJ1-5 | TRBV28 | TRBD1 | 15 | TGTGCCAGCAGCCTAGAGGGGGCTAAGGATCAGCCCCAGCATTTT | CASSLEGAKDQPQHF
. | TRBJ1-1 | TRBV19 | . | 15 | TGTGCCAGTAGTAGATACAGGGAGCCGAACACTGAAGCTTTCTTT | CASSRYREPNTEAFF
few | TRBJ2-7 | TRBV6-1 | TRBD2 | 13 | TGTGCCAGCAGTGAGAGGCGGGAGAGCGAGCAGTACTTC | CASSERRESEQYF
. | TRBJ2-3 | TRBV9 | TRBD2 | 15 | TGTGCCAGCAGCGTAGTAGCGGGAGCTCTAGATACGCAGTATTTT | CASSVVAGALDTQYF
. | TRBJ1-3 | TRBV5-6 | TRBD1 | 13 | TGTGCCAGCAGCTGGGGACAGGGGAACACCATATATTTT | CASSWGQGNTIYF
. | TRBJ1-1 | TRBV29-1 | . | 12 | TGCAGCGTTGATTGGCAGAACACTGAAGCTTTCTTT | CSVDWQNTEAFF
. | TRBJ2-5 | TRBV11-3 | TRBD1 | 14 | TGTGCCAGCAGCCGCCGGGACAGAGATGAGACCCAGTACTTC | CASSRRDRDETQYF
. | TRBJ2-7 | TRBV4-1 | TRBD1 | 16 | TGCGCCAGCAGCCAAGAGTCGATCGGGACAGTTAACGAGCAGTACTTC | CASSQESIGTVNEQYF
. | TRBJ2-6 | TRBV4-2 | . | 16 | TGTGCCAGCAGCCAACGGGGAAACTCTGGGGCCAACGTCCTGACTTTC | CASSQRGNSGANVLTF
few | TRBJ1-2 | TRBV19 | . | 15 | TGTGCCAGTATCTACCGGACATATGGGAACTATGGCTACACCTTC | CASIYRTYGNYGYTF
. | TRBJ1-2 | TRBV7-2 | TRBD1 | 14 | TGTGCCAGCAGCTGGGACAGCCCTAACTATGGCTACACCTTC | CASSWDSPNYGYTF